The following is a TCR beta chain sequence with its context. The target antigen is unknown. The sample comes from a study of OX40 agonist ivuxolimab in advanced cancers. V lost 5 bases and J lost 2, with 16 bases in between. Germline values: CDR1 SGHVS, CDR2 FQNEAQ. This CDR3 contains 15 residues. People who had autoimmune disease history or systemic immunosuppression were excluded. The sampling schedule covered blood at baseline, cycle 4 day 1, and cycle 7 day 1. Study results and caveats: Fewer expanded clones were found on average in CD4+ than in CD8+ T cells.

Assay used: immunoSEQ multiplex PCR; TCRdb lists only in-frame clones, some missing. The table shows tens of thousands of clones, with approximately 84% occurring only once. The source material was CD4+ or CD8+ T cells sorted from blood, sampled in a trial of the OX40 agonist ivuxolimab. The TCR sequence derives from an adult with an advanced solid tumor such as melanoma, head and neck, liver or kidney cancer. The V call is TRBV7-8, the J call TRBJ2-7; D not resolved. CDR3 nucleotide sequence: TGTGCCAGCAGCCGAGGACCCGAACCCCCCTACGAGCAGTACGTC. The encoded protein is CASSRGPEPPYEQYV.